The 2 T cell receptor beta chains below all came from one sample that was sequenced in a study of T cell repertoires in cytomegalovirus infection. TCRdb called the reads again in MiXCR, with one record for every CDR3 protein. This table has more than 650,000 distinct CDR3 sequences, approximately 40% appearing once. Sequenced: PBMCs. The receptors originated from a human donor in good health (CMV status not recorded). Some clones in this sample may be carry-over from other donors' samples.

In the case of this clonotype: One base away lies a much larger clone, so this may be a sequencing read error. V and J are TRBV7-2 and TRBJ2-1; weak D call: TRBD2 (6 bases). The CDR3 runs 16 residues. Germline CDR1 and CDR2: SGHTA and FQGNSA. The CDR3 here is CSSSARGLASGREQFF. CDR3 DNA sequence: TGTTCCAGCAGCGCGCGGGGACTGGCAAGCGGGCGTGAGCAGTTCTTC.

V usage is TRBV6-5 and J usage is TRBJ1-5, with 7 bases matching TRBD1. Germline loops: CDR1 MNHEY, CDR2 SVGAGI. The CDR3 has 16 residues. V shed 6 bases, J shed 0 bases, and the junction held 8 bases outside the gene matches. CDR3 nucleotide sequence: TGTGCCAGCAGCCATACAGGGGTCTATAGCAATCAGCCCCAGCATTTT. This sequence encodes CASSHTGVYSNQPQHF.